A selection of T cell receptor beta chains follows, all from one sample in a study of T cell responses to AZD1222 COVID-19 vaccine. Repertoires were generated with immunoSEQ multiplex PCR, while TCRdb's copy carries only in-frame clones and drops some. The sample yields approximately 50,000 clones, about 80% seen once. The sample was peripheral blood, taken 28 days after the second AZD1222 dose. These receptors all stem from an adult who received the AZD1222 COVID-19 vaccine. Both conserved end residues are part of each CDR3. The order of the fields is J gene, V gene, CDR3 protein.

TRBJ1-1,TRBV20-1,CSASFTGGYTEAFF
TRBJ2-2,TRBV7-9,CASSTAPNTGELFF
TRBJ2-1,TRBV28,CASTSGALGTYNEQFF
TRBJ1-5,TRBV15,CATSSQGNQPQHF
TRBJ1-3,TRBV5-1,CASSLEQGARGNTIYF
TRBJ2-7,TRBV27,CASSYRQDRRYEQYF
TRBJ1-1,TRBV29-1,CRGGTNTEAFF
TRBJ2-5,TRBV5-6,CASSFAVEETQYF
TRBJ2-2,TRBV6-2/TRBV6-3,CASSFSAGANTGELFF
TRBJ1-4,TRBV6-4,CASSPTGGGEKLFF
TRBJ1-1,TRBV18,CASSPRPANLNTEAFF
TRBJ2-7,TRBV6-5,CASSSGLSSYEQYF
TRBJ1-2,TRBV9,CASSGSRVRGQYGYTF
TRBJ1-1,TRBV7-8,CASSQQGNTEAFF
TRBJ2-7,TRBV7-8,CASSPTGGILTYEQYF
TRBJ1-2,TRBV6-5,CASSFSGTGVYGYTF
TRBJ2-3,TRBV5-1,CASSPGVDTDTQYF
TRBJ1-2,TRBV19,CASRTGGQNDGYTF
TRBJ1-1,TRBV7-8,CASSPQGVRTFF
TRBJ1-5,TRBV28,CASSLWGATGEGNQPQHF
TRBJ1-1,TRBV3-1/TRBV3-2,CASSHDSHTEAFF
TRBJ2-4,TRBV2,CASSEAGVGENIQYF
TRBJ1-2,TRBV28,CATTQNYGYTF
TRBJ2-5,TRBV6-5,CASSYKGFQETQYF
TRBJ1-6,TRBV19,CASSIDAVSLDSPLHF
TRBJ2-2,TRBV7-8,CASSLSWGSGELFF
TRBJ1-4,TRBV6-5,CASSYLTGATNEKLFF
TRBJ1-5,TRBV18,CASSPTEQRAQHF
TRBJ2-7,TRBV11-2,CASSLAYEQYF
TRBJ2-2,TRBV5-4,CASSGSGTPTRRELFF
TRBJ2-3,TRBV5-6,CASSSIFGGTQYF
TRBJ2-1,TRBV2,CASSEGGQLYNEQFF
TRBJ1-1,TRBV5-5,CASSLAAGWNTEAFF
TRBJ1-2,TRBV7-9,CASSLRPGGGYTF
TRBJ1-2,TRBV9,CASSVGQIANYGYTF
TRBJ2-2,TRBV5-4,CASSLSVSNTGELFF
TRBJ2-1,TRBV5-6,CASSFRVLAGGPYEQFF
TRBJ1-1,TRBV18,CASSPTGLGDTEAFF
TRBJ1-4,TRBV19,CASSGGATNEKLFF
TRBJ2-5,TRBV19,CASSTPGLAGSSQYF
TRBJ2-7,TRBV18,CASSPRPGGGWDEQYF
TRBJ1-3,TRBV2,CASPDSEGRSSGNTIYF